The 21 T cell receptor beta chains below come from one sample, sequenced in a study of radiotherapy plus CTLA-4 blockade in lung cancer (dated 2018 in TCRdb). The library was prepared using the immunoSEQ multiplex PCR assay. TCRdb provides this immuneACCESS table in a form limited to in-frame rearrangements. Some clones are lacking; in checked studies, under half of them reflect an unresolved V gene, and why the rest are absent is not known. The sample table shows about 45,000 clones, and less than 85% are seen once. The ten largest clones take up approximately 8% of the sample. Here the sequenced sample was peripheral blood, taken from a patient treated with radiotherapy plus ipilimumab. The receptors here all came from a human donor with non-small cell lung cancer who had stable disease on radiotherapy plus ipilimumab.

The V call is TRBV13, the J call TRBJ1-1; 7 bases are shared with TRBD1. Germline V gene lookup returns CDR1 PRHDT and CDR2 FYEKMQ (reference sequence). The CDR3 runs to 13 residues. V trimming: 6 bases; J trimming: 0 bases; junction bases outside the gene matches: 1. CDR3 coding DNA: TGTGCCAGCAGAGGGACAGTGAACACTGAAGCTTTCTTT. It yields the protein CASRGTVNTEAFF.

In this sample, this clone turned up once. The V and J genes are TRBV9 and TRBJ1-2, with 7 bases lining up with TRBD1. This CDR3 contains 15 residues. Trimming removed 0 bases from V and 7 bases from J; junction bases left unmatched: 9. Looked up from germline, CDR1 is SGDLS and CDR2 is YYNGEE. The CDR3 nucleotides read TGTGCCAGCAGCGTAGTTGACAGGGAAGGTCCTGGCTACACCTTC. Translating gives CASSVVDREGPGYTF.

The chain recombines TRBV5-1 with TRBJ1-1; 7 bases line up with TRBD1. Germline CDR1 SGHRS, CDR2 YFSETQ. Trimming took 0 bases from V and 4 from J; bases not matched to a gene: 12. The CDR3 loop spans 17 amino acids. CDR3: CASSLGGWDSHITEAFF. The CDR3 bases are TGCGCCAGCAGCTTGGGAGGGTGGGACAGCCATATCACTGAAGCTTTCTTT.

V usage is TRBV19 and J usage is TRBJ1-6, with D unclear. The V gene lost 6 bases and the J gene lost 0 bases, with 18 bases spanning the gap. This CDR3 has 18 residues. In germline, CDR1 is LNHDA, CDR2 SQIVND (reference sequence). The CDR3 DNA sequence: TGTGCCAGTAGAACAATCACCAACAGCCTCTCCTATAATTCACCCCTCCACTTT. Its translation is CASRTITNSLSYNSPLHF.

This chain connects TRBV5-4 to TRBJ2-7; D is uncertain. Germline V gene lookup returns CDR1 SGHNT and CDR2 YYREEE (reference sequence). CDR3 size: 15 residues. Deletions cut 0 bases from V and 5 bases from J, with 15 bases between. In DNA form, the CDR3 reads TGTGCCAGCAGCTTGGGGGGATATGCTCGCGACGAGCAGTACTTC. Translation: CASSLGGYARDEQYF.

CDR3 bases: TGTGCCAGCAGTTCCTTTGGACAGCTACAAACCCAGCATTTT. It yields the protein CASSSFGQLQTQHF. This sequence joins TRBV6-6 and TRBJ1-5; weak D call: TRBD1 (6 bases). Per germline, CDR1 MNHNY and CDR2 SVGAGI (reference sequence). CDR3 length: 14 residues. The V end lost 4 bases, the J end lost 11 bases, and 18 bases lay between the germline ends.

The chain joins TRBV5-1 to TRBJ1-6, with TRBD1 identical over 7 bases. This CDR3 is built from 13 residues. The ends lost 7 bases at V and 5 bases at J; junction bases unmatched: 3. Germline lookup yields CDR1 SGHRS and CDR2 YFSETQ. The CDR3 loop reads CASSGQNNSPLHF. CDR3 nucleotides: TGCGCCAGCTCGGGACAGAATAATTCACCCCTCCACTTT. The complete variable domain, with remaining parts taken from reference TRBV5-1 and TRBJ1-6, reads KAGVTQTPRYLIKTRGQQVTLSCSPISGHRSVSWYQQTPGQGLQFLFEYFSETQRNKGNFPGRFSGRQFSNSRSEMNVSTLELGDSALYLCASSGQNNSPLHFGNGTRLTVT.

This clone was seen a handful of times. V usage is TRBV7-2 and J usage is TRBJ2-2; maybe TRBD1 (5 bases). The CDR3 is 15 amino acids. The V end was cut by 7 bases, the J end by 2 bases, with 14 bases between. Germline CDR1 and CDR2: SGHTA and FQGNSA. CDR3 nucleotides: TGTGCCAGCATCCCCGACAGCAGAAACACCGGGGAGCTGTTTTTT. It yields the protein CASIPDSRNTGELFF.

CDR3: CSVSTTSASGGASEQFF. CDR3 DNA sequence: TGCAGCGTTTCCACGACCTCAGCTAGCGGGGGGGCCTCTGAGCAGTTCTTC. The chain couples TRBV29-1 to TRBJ2-1, with TRBD2 identical over 12 bases. The CDR3 length is 17 residues. V lost 5 bases, J lost 9 bases, and 17 bases stayed unmatched. CDR1 and CDR2 (germline): SQVTM, ANQGSEA.

The chain combines TRBV5-6 with TRBJ2-5, with D maybe TRBD2 (7 bases). The CDR3 is 16 residues long. V was cut by 4 bases and J by 5 bases, with 21 bases left in between. Germline assignment: CDR1 SGHDT and CDR2 YYEEEE. CDR3 sequence: CASSAKRTRGGETQYF. The CDR3 bases are TGTGCCAGCAGCGCCAAAAGGACTAGAGGGGGGGAGACCCAGTACTTC.

The rearrangement links TRBV7-2 to TRBJ2-7; D may be TRBD2 (6 bases). The CDR3 loop spans 14 amino acids. From germline, CDR1 is SGHTA and CDR2 FQGNSA. V was cut by 8 bases and J by 3 bases, with 17 bases left in between. The CDR3 bases are TGTGCCAGCTCGAGGGGCGGGGCAAGCTACGAGCAGTACGTC. Its translation: CASSRGGASYEQYV.

DNA of the CDR3: TGTGCCAGCAGTTACTCGGGCTACGAAAACATTCAGTACTTC. Amino acids: CASSYSGYENIQYF. The rearrangement links TRBV6-6 to TRBJ2-4; no clear D. The germline V gene encodes CDR1 MNHNY and CDR2 SVGAGI (reference sequence). V gave up 0 bases and J gave up 5 bases, with 8 bases separating them. This CDR3 region has 14 residues.

The chain links TRBV7-9 to TRBJ2-5; the D call may be TRBD1 or TRBD2 (6 bases each). V lost 5 bases and J 0 bases, leaving 16 bases between the germline ends. The germline V gene has CDR1 SEHNR and CDR2 FQNEAQ (reference sequence). The CDR3 has 16 residues. CDR3 sequence (DNA): TGTGCCAGCAGCCCGGGGGCGGCCATGTACCAAGAGACCCAGTACTTC. This encodes CASSPGAAMYQETQYF.

The rearrangement links TRBV19 to TRBJ1-1; D may be TRBD1 (5 bases). Between the trimmed V and J ends, which lost 5 bases and 1 base, there was a span of 17 bases. Germline CDR1 LNHDA, CDR2 SQIVND (reference sequence). The CDR3 extends over 16 amino acids. DNA for the CDR3: TGTGCCAGTAGTCTTTGGACACAGACTTCGAACACTGAAGCTTTCTTT. Protein: CASSLWTQTSNTEAFF.

The chain combines TRBV9 with TRBJ1-6; TRBD1 matches 7 bases. The CDR3 totals 15 residues. The trim removed 3 bases at V and 9 bases at J, leaving 9 bases unmatched. Germline CDR1 is SGDLS and CDR2 is YYNGEE. This CDR3 is CASSALDRRVSPLHF. CDR3 sequence (DNA): TGTGCCAGCAGCGCCTTGGACAGGAGGGTTTCACCCCTCCACTTT.

This rearrangement joins TRBV5-1 to TRBJ1-4; D is undetermined. The CDR3 runs to 15 residues. Trimming removed 4 bases at V and 8 bases at J, with 18 bases between. Germline CDR1 reads SGHRS; CDR2 reads YFSETQ. The CDR3 DNA sequence: TGCGCCAGCAGCCAGACGGGCCTCACCGGGGAAAAACTGTTTTTT. Translating it yields CASSQTGLTGEKLFF.

This clone was recorded only once. The CDR3 reads CASSQERRINYGYTF. The CDR3 nucleotides are TGCGCCAGCAGCCAAGAGCGTAGGATTAACTATGGCTACACCTTC. The chain is built from TRBV4-3 and TRBJ1-2, with D uncertain. Germline assignment: CDR1 LGHNA and CDR2 YSLEER. This CDR3 comprises 15 residues. V was cut by 0 bases and J by 1 base, with 9 bases left in between.

V gene TRBV27 combines with J gene TRBJ1-4; D is undetermined. The germline V gene has CDR1 MNHEY and CDR2 SMNVEV (reference sequence). Trimming stripped 2 bases from V and 1 base from J, with 14 bases between. The CDR3 totals 17 residues. The CDR3 reads CASSLGRRAETNEKLFF. In DNA form, the CDR3 reads TGTGCCAGCAGTTTAGGCCGTCGAGCAGAAACTAATGAAAAACTGTTTTTT.

V gene TRBV11-2 combines with J gene TRBJ2-2; perhaps TRBD1 as D (8 bases). The CDR3 consists of 18 residues. Germline V CDR1 and CDR2: SGHAT, FQNNGV. V was pared by 4 bases and J by 1 base, with 19 bases between. CDR3 sequence: CASSSPHRGGWNTGELFF. Here the CDR3 DNA reads TGTGCCAGCAGCTCTCCCCACAGGGGGGGCTGGAACACCGGGGAGCTGTTTTTT.

The V and J genes are TRBV5-1 and TRBJ1-1; tentatively, D is TRBD1 (5 bases). CDR3 length: 14 amino acids. Germline V gives CDR1 SGHRS, CDR2 YFSETQ. V lost 2 bases and J 4 bases, leaving 12 bases between the germline ends. This chain's CDR3 is CASSLDQGTTEAFF. CDR3 in DNA: TGCGCCAGCAGCTTAGATCAGGGAACCACTGAAGCTTTCTTT.

DNA of the CDR3: TGTGCCAGCAGCTTAGATCTAGACTATCTCTATGGCTACACCTTC. Translation gives CASSLDLDYLYGYTF. The rearrangement joins TRBV7-9 to TRBJ1-2, with D unresolved. Looked up from germline, CDR1 is SEHNR and CDR2 is FQNEAQ (reference sequence). This CDR3 is 15 amino acids long. Trimming took 1 base from V and 4 from J, leaving 13 bases between them.